Following are 19 T cell receptor beta chains from one sample sequenced in a study of OX40 agonist ivuxolimab in advanced cancers. The table came from immunoSEQ multiplex PCR; TCRdb's copy has only in-frame clones and leaves some out. Here the sample spans about 71,000 clones, about 84% being singletons. The sample in question was CD4+ or CD8+ T cells sorted from blood, obtained in a trial of the OX40 agonist ivuxolimab. The receptors shown here come from an adult with an advanced solid tumor such as melanoma, head and neck, liver or kidney cancer.

This sequence joins TRBV19 and TRBJ1-1, with D unresolved. The V end lost 9 bases, the J end lost 0 bases, and 17 bases lay between the germline ends. The CDR3 length is 15 residues. Per germline, CDR1 LNHDA and CDR2 SQIVND (reference sequence). CDR3 nucleotide sequence: TGTGCCAGCATTGTCCCTGAAGTAATGAACACTGAAGCTTTCTTT. It encodes CASIVPEVMNTEAFF.

The chain recombines TRBV12-5 with TRBJ2-3, with 13 bases lining up with TRBD2. The J segment lost 3 bases and the V segment lost 5 bases, leaving 5 bases of the junction unmatched. Per the germline V gene, CDR1 is LGHNT and CDR2 is FRNRAP. The CDR3 is 16 amino acids. CDR3 nucleotides: TGTGCTAGTGGTCTCGGACTAGCGGGGGAGACAGATACGCAGTATTTT. Amino acids: CASGLGLAGETDTQYF.

A few counts support this clone. The gene calls are TRBV19 and TRBJ1-1, with TRBD1 as a possible D gene (6 bases). The CDR3 is 13 residues long. The V gene's germline CDR1 is LNHDA and CDR2 SQIVND (reference sequence). Trimming stripped 5 bases from V and 4 bases from J, with 11 bases between. Written as DNA, the CDR3 is TGTGCCAGTAGTGGCAGGGGATCCACTGAAGCTTTCTTT. This translates into CASSGRGSTEAFF.

For the CDR3, the DNA is TGTGCCAGCTCACCGGTGGCCCAGGGGGGTAATTCACCCCTCCACTTT. Residues: CASSPVAQGGNSPLHF. The chain has TRBV18 and TRBJ1-6; the match to TRBD1 covers 7 bases. CDR3 length: 16 residues. The J segment lost 6 bases and the V segment lost 3 bases, leaving 8 bases of the junction unmatched. Looked up from germline, CDR1 is KGHSH and CDR2 is LQKENI.

This clone was recorded once. CDR3 region: CASSTRSGSETQYF. DNA for the CDR3: TGTGCCAGCAGCACCCGGTCAGGTTCGGAGACCCAGTACTTC. This chain connects TRBV5-4 to TRBJ2-5; D gene ambiguous. With 4 bases removed from V and 5 bases from J, the gap between germline ends came to 15 bases. The CDR3 sequence is 14 residues long. Germline V gene lookup returns CDR1 SGHNT and CDR2 YYREEE (reference sequence).

This clone was counted only a few times. The chain carries TRBV5-5 and TRBJ1-1; D gene ambiguous. The CDR3 is made up of 15 amino acids. Germline V lookup: CDR1 SGHKS, CDR2 YYEKEE (reference sequence). V shed 0 bases and J shed 4 bases, with 13 bases lying between them. In DNA form, the CDR3 reads TGTGCCAGCAGCTTGGAAGGGAATATGGGCACTGAAGCTTTCTTT. Protein product: CASSLEGNMGTEAFF.

This clone has just one count. The chain is built from TRBV11-2 and TRBJ1-2; 8 bases agree with TRBD1. The V gene's germline CDR1 is SGHAT and CDR2 FQNNGV. J was trimmed by 5 bases and V by 8 bases; bases with no gene match: 10. The CDR3 is made up of 14 amino acids. The CDR3 loop is CASRRGQEPYGYTF. CDR3 sequence (DNA): TGTGCCAGCCGGCGGGGACAGGAGCCTTATGGCTACACCTTC.

In DNA form, the CDR3 reads TGTGCCAGCAGTCCTGGACTAGTAGGTCGTCTGTACGTC. Translated: CASSPGLVGRLYV. The V and J genes are TRBV28 and TRBJ2-7; 7 bases map to TRBD2. This CDR3 contains 13 residues. Trimming cost V 5 bases and J 12 bases; bases outside gene matches: 13. The germline V gene has CDR1 MDHEN and CDR2 SYDVKM.

As to this clone: Other DNA sequences in this sample translate to the same CDR3. The chain combines TRBV5-1 with TRBJ2-3; D call uncertain. The CDR3 sequence is 12 residues long. Germline V gene sequence: CDR1 SGHRS, CDR2 YFSETQ. Trimming took off 4 bases at V and 0 bases at J, with 3 bases between the two ends. The CDR3 bases are TGCGCCAGCAGCCTAAGCACAGATACGCAGTATTTT. It translates to CASSLSTDTQYF.

The rearrangement links TRBV28 to TRBJ2-4; 7 bases are a match to TRBD1. Germline-derived CDR1 and CDR2 are MDHEN and SYDVKM. CDR3 length: 14 amino acids. Trimming at V came to 6 bases and at J to 8 bases, leaving 10 bases not matched to a gene. DNA of the CDR3: TGTGCCAGCAGCCACAGACAGGGAGTAGACATTCAGTACTTC. It specifies CASSHRQGVDIQYF.

The chain combines TRBV19 with TRBJ2-1, with 10 bases matching TRBD1. The CDR3 contains 14 residues. V was clipped by 7 bases and J by 10 bases; unmatched bases: 10. The germline gives CDR1 LNHDA, CDR2 SQIVND (reference sequence). CDR3 nucleotides: TGTGCCAGTAAAAGACAGGGGGCCTCCAACGAGCAGTTCTTC. It encodes CASKRQGASNEQFF.

The rearrangement uses TRBV28 and TRBJ1-5; TRBD1 aligns across 10 bases. With V trimmed by 3 bases and J by 6 bases, 2 bases remained unmatched. The CDR3 is made up of 14 amino acids. Looked up from germline, CDR1 is MDHEN and CDR2 is SYDVKM. The CDR3 here is CASSLDRGFQPQHF. For the CDR3, the DNA is TGTGCCAGCAGTTTGGACAGGGGGTTTCAGCCCCAGCATTTT.

V gene TRBV4-1 combines with J gene TRBJ1-4, with TRBD1 matching 9 bases. Per the germline V gene, CDR1 is MGHRA and CDR2 is YSYEKL. The CDR3 sequence is 15 residues long. J was trimmed by 5 bases and V by 1 base; bases with no gene match: 2. The CDR3 DNA is TGCGCCAGCAGCCAAGCCGGGACAGGGAATGAAAAACTGTTTTTT. Amino acids: CASSQAGTGNEKLFF.

The chain recombines TRBV19 with TRBJ1-2; 9 bases agree with TRBD1. CDR1 LNHDA and CDR2 SQIVND come from the germline V gene (reference sequence). V shed 3 bases, J shed 6 bases, and the junction held 5 bases outside the gene matches. CDR3 length: 14 amino acids. The CDR3 sequence is CASSIARDRDGYTF. The DNA for the CDR3 is TGTGCCAGTAGTATCGCCCGGGACAGGGATGGCTACACCTTC.

The chain links TRBV6-1 to TRBJ1-1; D is uncertain. V was trimmed by 0 bases and J by 1 base, leaving 12 bases between them. The CDR3 totals 16 residues. The V gene's germline CDR1 is MNHNS and CDR2 SASEGT. The CDR3 sequence: CASSEAGGRPNTEAFF. In nucleotides, the CDR3 is TGTGCCAGCAGTGAAGCGGGCGGGCGACCGAACACTGAAGCTTTCTTT.

This sequence joins TRBV27 and TRBJ2-2; D gene uncertain. CDR1 and CDR2 (germline): MNHEY, SMNVEV (reference sequence). The CDR3 totals 14 residues. Trimming pared 1 base from V and 3 bases from J, leaving 6 bases between. In nucleotides, the CDR3 is TGTGCCAGCAGTTTATTGCCCGACACCGGGGAGCTGTTTTTT. Translated, it gives CASSLLPDTGELFF.

The CDR3 protein is CASSPRGLAENTGELFF. DNA of the CDR3: TGTGCCAGCAGCCCGCGGGGACTAGCGGAGAACACCGGGGAGCTGTTTTTT. V usage is TRBV7-9 and J usage is TRBJ2-2, with 11 bases matching TRBD2. The CDR3 contains 17 residues. CDR1 SEHNR and CDR2 FQNEAQ come from the germline V gene (reference sequence). The V and J ends lost 5 bases and 1 base, in that order; junction bases with no gene match: 6.

CDR3 protein: CATSPSLGGTYEQYF. The CDR3 DNA reads as TGTGCCACCAGTCCGAGTCTCGGGGGAACCTACGAGCAGTACTTC. This chain joins TRBV15 and TRBJ2-7, with D perhaps TRBD2 (6 bases). The CDR3 length is 15 residues. V lost 6 bases, J lost 2 bases, and 17 bases lay in between. Germline loops: CDR1 LNHNV, CDR2 YYDKDF (reference sequence).

The J gene is TRBJ2-5, the V gene TRBV5-1, with D tentatively TRBD1 or TRBD2 (5 bases each). The germline CDR1 and CDR2 sequences are SGHRS and YFSETQ. Trimming left V 0 bases short and J 5 bases short, with 11 bases between. The CDR3 runs 14 residues. CDR3 amino acids: CASSLGHEGETQYF. CDR3 DNA: TGCGCCAGCAGCTTGGGACACGAGGGGGAGACCCAGTACTTC.